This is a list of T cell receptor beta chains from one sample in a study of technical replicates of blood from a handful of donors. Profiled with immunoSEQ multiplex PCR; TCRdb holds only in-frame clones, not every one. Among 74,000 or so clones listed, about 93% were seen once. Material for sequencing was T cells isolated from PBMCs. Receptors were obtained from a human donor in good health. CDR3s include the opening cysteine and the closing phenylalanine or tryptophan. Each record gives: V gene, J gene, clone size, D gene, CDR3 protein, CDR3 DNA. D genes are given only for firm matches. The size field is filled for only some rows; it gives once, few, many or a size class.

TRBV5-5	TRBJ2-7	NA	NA	CASSTRREQYF	TGTGCCAGCAGTACCAGGCGCGAGCAGTACTTC
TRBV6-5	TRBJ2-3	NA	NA	CASSYSPGSITDTQYF	TGTGCCAGCAGTTACTCTCCAGGGTCCATCACAGATACGCAGTATTTT
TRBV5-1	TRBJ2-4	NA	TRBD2	CASSLQPSGSSKNIQYF	TGCGCCAGCAGCTTGCAGCCTAGCGGGAGTTCCAAAAACATTCAGTACTTC
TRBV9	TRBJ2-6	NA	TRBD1	CASSDRQGARGANVLTF	TGTGCCAGCAGCGACCGACAGGGGGCGCGTGGGGCCAACGTCCTGACTTTC
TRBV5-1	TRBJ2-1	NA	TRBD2	CASSLGLAGGVGNEQFF	TGCGCCAGCAGCTTAGGACTAGCGGGGGGAGTTGGCAATGAGCAGTTCTTC
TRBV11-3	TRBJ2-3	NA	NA	CASSLGLAGARDTQYF	TGTGCCAGCAGCTTGGGGTTGGCGGGGGCCAGGGATACGCAGTATTTT
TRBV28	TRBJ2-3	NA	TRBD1	CAGSNVRGDTQYF	TGTGCCGGTAGCAATGTCAGGGGGGATACGCAGTATTTT
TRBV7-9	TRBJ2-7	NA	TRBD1	CASGAGTVSYEQYF	TGTGCCAGCGGAGCCGGGACAGTGAGCTACGAGCAGTACTTC
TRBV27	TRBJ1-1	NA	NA	CASTPWVGGNTEAFF	TGTGCCAGCACCCCATGGGTAGGGGGGAACACTGAAGCTTTCTTT
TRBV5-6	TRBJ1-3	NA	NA	CASSLDGSGGGNTIYF	TGTGCCAGCAGCTTGGACGGCTCGGGGGGTGGAAACACCATATATTTT
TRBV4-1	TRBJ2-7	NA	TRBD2	CASSQGAWTSGSYEQYF	TGCGCCAGCAGCCAAGGTGCTTGGACTAGCGGATCCTACGAGCAGTACTTC
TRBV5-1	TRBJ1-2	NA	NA	CASSLSSANYGYTF	TGCGCCAGCAGCTTGAGTTCGGCTAACTATGGCTACACCTTC
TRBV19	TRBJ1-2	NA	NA	CASSIGRSNYGYTF	TGTGCCAGTAGTATAGGTCGCAGTAACTATGGCTACACCTTC
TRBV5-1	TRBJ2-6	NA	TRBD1	CASSPGQGVGANVLTF	TGCGCCAGCAGCCCGGGACAGGGGGTTGGGGCCAACGTCCTGACTTTC
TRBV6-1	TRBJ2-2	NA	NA	CASSEFRGTSAGNTGELFF	TGTGCCAGCAGTGAATTCAGGGGTACTAGCGCGGGGAACACCGGGGAGCTGTTTTTT
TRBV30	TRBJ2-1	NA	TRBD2	CALTGLAGGPRVNEQFF	TGTGCCTTAACGGGACTAGCGGGGGGGCCGAGAGTAAATGAGCAGTTCTTC
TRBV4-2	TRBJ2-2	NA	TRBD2	CASNGLENTGELFF	TGTGCCAGCAACGGACTAGAGAACACCGGGGAGCTGTTTTTT
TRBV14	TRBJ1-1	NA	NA	CASSQVKLNTEAFF	TGTGCCAGCAGCCAAGTAAAACTTAACACTGAAGCTTTCTTT
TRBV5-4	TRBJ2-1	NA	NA	CASSLLLGGTGVDEQFF	TGTGCCAGCAGCTTACTTTTGGGCGGGACCGGAGTAGATGAGCAGTTCTTC
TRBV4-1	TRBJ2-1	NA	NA	CASSGSTGLDNEQFF	TGCGCCAGCAGTGGGAGCACCGGTCTTGACAATGAGCAGTTCTTC
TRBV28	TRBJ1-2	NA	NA	CASSNSNPFKTALYGYTF	TGTGCCAGCAGTAATAGTAACCCATTCAAGACAGCCCTCTATGGCTACACCTTC
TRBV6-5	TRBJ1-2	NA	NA	CASKEGHIDGYTF	TGTGCCAGCAAGGAGGGTCATATCGATGGCTACACCTTC
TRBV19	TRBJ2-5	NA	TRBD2	CASSIGSGGGFQETQYF	TGTGCCAGTAGTATCGGTAGCGGGGGGGGATTCCAAGAGACCCAGTACTTC
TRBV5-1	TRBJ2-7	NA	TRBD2	CASSLGKLAGESEQYF	TGCGCCAGCAGCTTGGGCAAACTAGCGGGGGAAAGCGAGCAGTACTTC
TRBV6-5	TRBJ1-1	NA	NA	CASSPGGAEAFF	TGTGCCAGCAGTCCCGGGGGGGCTGAAGCTTTCTTT
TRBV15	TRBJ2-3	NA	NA	CATSSPVSDTQYF	TGTGCCACCAGCAGTCCGGTCTCGGATACGCAGTATTTT
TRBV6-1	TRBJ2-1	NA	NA	CASSRDFAYNEQFF	TGTGCCAGCAGCCGGGACTTCGCCTACAATGAGCAGTTCTTC
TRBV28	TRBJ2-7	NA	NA	CATESLAGGFYEQYF	TGTGCCACCGAATCCCTAGCTGGAGGTTTCTACGAGCAGTACTTC
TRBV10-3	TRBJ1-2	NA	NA	CAISGETRDITGANYGYTF	TGTGCCATCAGTGGGGAGACCCGGGACATCACCGGAGCTAACTATGGCTACACCTTC
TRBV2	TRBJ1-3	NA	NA	CASIPTGNTIYF	TGTGCCAGCATTCCTACTGGAAACACCATATATTTT
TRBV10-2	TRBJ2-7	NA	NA	CASSVVGGYEQYF	TGCGCCAGCAGTGTGGTAGGGGGCTACGAGCAGTACTTC
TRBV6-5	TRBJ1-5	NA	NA	CASDSRQSNQPQHF	TGTGCCAGCGATAGTAGACAGAGCAATCAGCCCCAGCATTTT
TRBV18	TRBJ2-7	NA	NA	CASSPNGGLSSYEQYF	TGTGCCAGCTCACCAAACGGCGGCCTGAGCTCCTACGAGCAGTACTTC
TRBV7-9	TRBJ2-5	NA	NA	CASSAPEGLQETQYF	TGTGCCAGCAGCGCACCGGAGGGACTGCAAGAGACCCAGTACTTC
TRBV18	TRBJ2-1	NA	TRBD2	CASSLQDGAGDEQFF	TGTGCCAGCTCACTCCAAGACGGGGCGGGAGATGAGCAGTTCTTC
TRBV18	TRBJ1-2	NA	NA	CASSPGENYGYTF	TGTGCCAGCTCACCAGGAGAAAACTATGGCTACACCTTC
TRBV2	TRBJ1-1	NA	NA	CASRRGRGEGTEAFF	TGTGCCAGCAGGAGGGGACGGGGGGAGGGCACTGAAGCTTTCTTT
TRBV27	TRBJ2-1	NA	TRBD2	CASSFSDAAGDYPRRQFF	TGTGCCAGCAGTTTTTCGGATGCGGCGGGGGACTACCCACGAAGGCAGTTCTTC
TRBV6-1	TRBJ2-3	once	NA	CASFRGESTDTQYF	TGTGCCAGCTTCCGCGGAGAAAGCACAGATACGCAGTATTTT
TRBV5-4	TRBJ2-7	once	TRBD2	CASSWTSGDYEQYF	TGTGCCAGCAGCTGGACTAGCGGCGACTACGAGCAGTACTTC
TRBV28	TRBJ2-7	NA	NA	CASRGVSSGAYEQYF	TGTGCCAGCAGAGGAGTTAGTAGCGGAGCCTACGAGCAGTACTTC
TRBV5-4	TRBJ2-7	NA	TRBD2	CASSLDRTSDEQYF	TGTGCCAGCAGCTTGGACCGTACTAGCGACGAGCAGTACTTC
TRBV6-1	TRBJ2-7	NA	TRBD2	CASTPGLGSYEQYF	TGTGCCAGCACCCCGGGACTAGGTTCCTACGAGCAGTACTTC
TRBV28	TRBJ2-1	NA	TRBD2	CASSLGLAGGNEQFF	TGTGCCAGCAGTCTAGGACTAGCGGGAGGCAATGAGCAGTTCTTC
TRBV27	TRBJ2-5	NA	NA	CASSFRQARRETQYF	TGTGCCAGCAGTTTCCGACAGGCAAGGAGAGAGACCCAGTACTTC
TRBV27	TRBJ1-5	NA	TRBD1	CASSVDRGGQPQHF	TGTGCCAGCAGTGTGGACAGGGGCGGTCAGCCCCAGCATTTT
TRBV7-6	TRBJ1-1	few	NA	CASSNTGMNTEAFF	TGTGCCAGCTCCAACACGGGGATGAACACTGAAGCTTTCTTT